This TCR beta chain was sequenced during a study of cytomegalovirus exposure and HLA in healthy donors. Study results and caveats: For cytomegalovirus status, the classifier reportedly gave diagnoses with high specificity and sensitivity. Most sequenced TCRs were rare (though some public TCRs occurred in many donors).

The repertoire was sequenced with immunoSEQ multiplex PCR; TCRdb's copy has only in-frame clones and lacks some. The table has a few hundred thousand clones, roughly 89% seen once. With regard to this clone: The antigen is not known.

Sequencing was performed on PBMCs. The receptor was isolated from a woman younger than 30 in good health and CMV-seronegative.

The CDR3 coding sequence is TGTGCCAGCAGTTACCCAAACATACAGGGAGATGGAAACACCATATATTTT. It encodes CASSYPNIQGDGNTIYF. The J gene is TRBJ1-3, the V gene TRBV6-8; D is perhaps TRBD1 (6 bases). The CDR3 is made up of 17 amino acids. The V and J ends lost 2 bases and 3 bases respectively, with 17 bases between them. Germline V gene data show CDR1 as MNHGY and CDR2 as SAAAGT.